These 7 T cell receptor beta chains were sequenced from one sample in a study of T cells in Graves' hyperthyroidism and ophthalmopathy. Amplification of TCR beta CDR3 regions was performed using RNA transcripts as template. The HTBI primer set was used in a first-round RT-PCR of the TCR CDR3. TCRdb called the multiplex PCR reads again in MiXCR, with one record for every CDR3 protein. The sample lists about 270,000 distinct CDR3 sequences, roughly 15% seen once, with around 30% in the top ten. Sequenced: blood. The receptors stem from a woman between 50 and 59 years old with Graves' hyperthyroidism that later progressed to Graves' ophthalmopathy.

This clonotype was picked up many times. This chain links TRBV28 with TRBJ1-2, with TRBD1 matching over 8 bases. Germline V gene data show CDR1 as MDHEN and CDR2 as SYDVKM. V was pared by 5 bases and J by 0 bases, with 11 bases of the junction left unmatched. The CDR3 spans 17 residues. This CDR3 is CASSPTTGALANYGYTF. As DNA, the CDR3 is TGTGCCAGCAGTCCAACGACAGGGGCGTTAGCTAACTATGGCTACACCTTC.

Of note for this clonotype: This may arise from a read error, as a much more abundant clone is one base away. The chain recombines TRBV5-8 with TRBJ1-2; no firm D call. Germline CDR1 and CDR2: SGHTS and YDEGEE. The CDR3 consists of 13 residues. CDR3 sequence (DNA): TGTGCCGGCAGCTTGGCCGTCGGGTATGGCTACACCTTC. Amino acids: CAGSLAVGYGYTF.

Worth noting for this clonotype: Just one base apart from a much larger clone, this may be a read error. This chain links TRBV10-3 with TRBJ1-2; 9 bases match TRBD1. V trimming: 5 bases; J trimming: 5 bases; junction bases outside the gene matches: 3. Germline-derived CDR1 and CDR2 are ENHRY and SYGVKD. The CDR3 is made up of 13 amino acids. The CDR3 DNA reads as TGTGCCATCAGTTTGACAGGGGGATATGGCTACACCTTC. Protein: CAISLTGGYGYTF.

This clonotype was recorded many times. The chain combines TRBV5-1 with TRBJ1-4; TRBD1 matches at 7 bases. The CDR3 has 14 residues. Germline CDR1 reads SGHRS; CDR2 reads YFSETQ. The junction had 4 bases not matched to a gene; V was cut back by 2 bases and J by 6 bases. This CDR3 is CASSLTGVDEKLFF. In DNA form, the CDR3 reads TGCGCCAGCAGCTTAACAGGGGTGGATGAAAAACTGTTTTTT.

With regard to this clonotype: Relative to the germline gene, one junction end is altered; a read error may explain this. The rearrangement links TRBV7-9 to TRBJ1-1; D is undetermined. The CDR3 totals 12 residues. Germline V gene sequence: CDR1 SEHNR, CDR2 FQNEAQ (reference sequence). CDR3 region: CASRRADTEAFF. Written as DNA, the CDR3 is TGTGCCAGCCGGCGGGCTGACACCGAAGCTTTCTTT.

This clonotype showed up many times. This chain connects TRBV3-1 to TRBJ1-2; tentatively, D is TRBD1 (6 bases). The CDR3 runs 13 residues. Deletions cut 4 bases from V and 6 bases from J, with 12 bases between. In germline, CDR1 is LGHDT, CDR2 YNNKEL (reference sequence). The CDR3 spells CASSRYPGDGYTF. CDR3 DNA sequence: TGTGCCAGCAGCCGCTACCCAGGGGATGGCTACACCTTC.

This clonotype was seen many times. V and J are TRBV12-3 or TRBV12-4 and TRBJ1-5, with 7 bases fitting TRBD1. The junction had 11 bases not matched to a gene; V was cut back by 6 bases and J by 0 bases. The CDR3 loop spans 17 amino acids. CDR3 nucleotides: TGTGCCAGCAGGCGGGACAGCCTACAAGATAGCAATCAGCCCCAGCATTTT. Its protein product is CASRRDSLQDSNQPQHF.